Listed below are T cell receptor beta chains from one sample, sequenced in a study of blood T cell repertoires in COVID-19. The data were produced by immunoSEQ multiplex PCR, yet TCRdb's version contains in-frame clones alone and is incomplete. The sample lists roughly 190,000 clones, more than 75% occurring once. Sequencing input: peripheral blood. The receptors shown here come from a human donor in a cohort sampled during active COVID-19. CDR3s include the opening cysteine and the closing phenylalanine or tryptophan. Fields, in order: clone size, CDR3 length, J gene, D gene, V gene, CDR3 protein, CDR3 DNA. A D gene is named only where the DNA matches it firmly. Clone size, where shown, is once, few, many, or a class for clones that have expanded.

>.|14|TRBJ1-1|.|TRBV11-2
CASSSPGQNTEAFF
TGTGCCAGCAGCTCCCCAGGGCAGAACACTGAAGCTTTCTTT
>.|14|TRBJ2-7|TRBD1|TRBV6-5
CASSYWQGAYEQYF
TGTGCCAGCAGTTATTGGCAGGGGGCCTACGAGCAGTACTTC
>.|18|TRBJ2-2|TRBD2|TRBV9
CASSGAILGLADTGELFF
TGTGCCAGCAGCGGAGCCATCCTGGGACTAGCCGATACCGGGGAGCTGTTTTTT
>.|16|TRBJ2-3|.|TRBV5-1
CASSLGAGAPTDTQYF
TGCGCCAGCAGCTTAGGCGCGGGGGCTCCCACAGATACGCAGTATTTT
>.|15|TRBJ2-5|TRBD2|TRBV18
CASSLVAGDEETQYF
TGTGCCAGCTCACTAGTAGCGGGGGACGAAGAGACCCAGTACTTC
>.|16|TRBJ1-1|.|TRBV27
CASSMSGLSRGTEAFF
TGTGCCAGCAGTATGTCCGGACTTTCACGGGGCACTGAAGCTTTCTTT
>.|16|TRBJ2-1|TRBD2|TRBV5-4
CASSLEVLAGFNEQFF
TGTGCCAGCAGCTTGGAAGTCCTAGCGGGATTCAATGAGCAGTTCTTC
>once|15|TRBJ2-7|TRBD2|TRBV11-2
CASSSTDGGAYEQYF
TGTGCCAGCAGCTCGACTGACGGGGGGGCCTACGAGCAGTACTTC
>.|17|TRBJ2-7|TRBD2|TRBV28
CASSSFRVAGGSSEQYF
TGTGCCAGCAGTTCATTCCGGGTAGCGGGAGGGTCTAGCGAGCAGTACTTC
>once|14|TRBJ1-1|.|TRBV28
CASSFPDMNTEAFF
TGTGCCAGCAGTTTCCCAGACATGAACACTGAAGCTTTCTTT
>.|14|TRBJ2-1|TRBD2|TRBV28
CASSLSTSGRRQFF
TGTGCCAGCAGTTTATCCACTAGCGGGCGACGGCAGTTCTTC
>.|17|TRBJ1-1|TRBD1|TRBV27
CASSARFTGVMNTEAFF
TGTGCCAGCAGTGCCCGTTTTACAGGGGTTATGAACACTGAAGCTTTCTTT
>few|14|TRBJ2-7|.|TRBV19
CASSINTGRYEQYF
TGTGCCAGTAGTATAAACACAGGTCGCTACGAGCAGTACTTC
>.|13|TRBJ2-5|.|TRBV29-1
CSVESNSRETQYF
TGCAGCGTTGAGTCGAACAGCAGGGAGACCCAGTACTTC
>.|14|TRBJ1-6|.|TRBV2
CASSESGRLSPLHF
TGTGCCAGCAGTGAATCTGGCAGGCTTTCACCCCTCCACTTT
>.|11|TRBJ2-5|.|TRBV5-8
CASSFHETQYF
TGTGCCAGCAGCTTTCATGAGACCCAGTACTTC
>.|19|TRBJ1-3|TRBD1|TRBV3-1/TRBV3-2
CASSQVTQDRGHSGNTIYF
TGTGCCAGCAGCCAAGTTACCCAGGACAGGGGGCATTCTGGAAACACCATATATTTT
>few|14|TRBJ2-7|.|TRBV7-6
CASSPGHLSHEQYF
TGTGCCAGCAGCCCGGGACACCTTTCCCACGAGCAGTACTTC
>.|13|TRBJ1-1|.|TRBV7-9
CASSALGQNEAFF
TGTGCCAGCAGCGCCCTGGGCCAGAATGAAGCTTTCTTT
>.|15|TRBJ1-1|TRBD1|TRBV5-1
CASIGDRGRFTEAFF
TGCGCCAGCATAGGGGACAGGGGAAGGTTCACTGAAGCTTTCTTT
>.|15|TRBJ2-3|.|TRBV28
CASSRPQGYTDTQYF
TGTGCCAGCAGTCGCCCTCAGGGGTACACAGATACGCAGTATTTT
>.|13|TRBJ1-2|TRBD1|TRBV7-9
CASSSQGANGYTF
TGTGCCAGCAGTTCACAGGGGGCAAATGGCTACACCTTC
>.|14|TRBJ2-1|.|TRBV18
CASSETTRRNEQFF
TGTGCCAGCTCAGAAACGACTCGGCGCAATGAGCAGTTCTTC
>.|14|TRBJ2-7|TRBD1|TRBV2
CASSVGQGLYEQYF
TGTGCCAGCAGTGTGGGACAGGGTCTTTACGAGCAGTACTTC
>.|14|TRBJ2-1|TRBD2|TRBV18
CASSPGTSYNEQFF
TGTGCCAGCTCCCCCGGGACTAGCTACAATGAGCAGTTCTTC
>.|15|TRBJ2-4|TRBD1|TRBV6-1
CASIEIWTGVNIQYF
TGTGCCAGCATTGAAATTTGGACAGGGGTAAACATTCAGTACTTC
>.|16|TRBJ2-1|TRBD2|TRBV6-2/TRBV6-3
CASSYSAGGLYNEQFF
TGTGCCAGCAGTTACTCGGCGGGAGGGCTCTACAATGAGCAGTTCTTC
>once|16|TRBJ2-6|TRBD1|TRBV10-3
CAISLTGATGANVLTF
TGTGCCATCAGCCTGACAGGGGCAACCGGGGCCAACGTCCTGACTTTC
>few|15|TRBJ2-1|TRBD2|TRBV7-8
CASSSTSGGYDEQFF
TGTGCCAGCAGCTCAACTAGCGGGGGGTACGATGAGCAGTTCTTC
>.|14|TRBJ2-7|TRBD1|TRBV5-1
CASSLQGAGYEQYF
TGCGCCAGCAGCCTACAGGGGGCGGGCTACGAGCAGTACTTC
>.|16|TRBJ1-1|.|TRBV7-8
CASSLAGGGARTEAFF
TGTGCCAGCAGCTTAGCAGGAGGAGGGGCGCGGACTGAAGCTTTCTTT
>.|15|TRBJ2-7|TRBD2|TRBV3-1/TRBV3-2
CASSPLAGANYEQYF
TGTGCCAGCAGCCCCTTAGCGGGAGCGAACTACGAGCAGTACTTC
>.|15|TRBJ1-2|TRBD1|TRBV24-1
CATSDPTGGENGYTF
TGTGCCACCAGTGATCCTACAGGGGGCGAGAATGGGTACACCTTC
>once|15|TRBJ1-6|.|TRBV4-3
CASSRETGNNSPLHF
TGCGCCAGCAGCCGAGAAACAGGGAACAATTCACCCCTCCACTTT
>.|13|TRBJ1-2|.|TRBV29-1
CSVGGGEGYGYTF
TGCAGCGTTGGAGGGGGGGAGGGCTATGGCTACACCTTC